This T cell receptor beta chain was captured by sequencing in a study of T cells in Graves' hyperthyroidism and ophthalmopathy. Overall study: Peripheral blood collection took place at initial diagnosis, before any treatment.

On this clonotype: Its antigen is still unknown.

Amplification of TCR beta CDR3 regions was performed using RNA transcripts as template. The HTBI primer set served for first-round RT-PCR of the TCR CDR3. TCRdb processed the multiplex PCR reads anew with MiXCR; each CDR3 protein has one entry. The table shows around 420,000 distinct CDR3 sequences, with about 15% occurring only once. V was trimmed by 3 bases and J by 7 bases, leaving 10 bases between them. The CDR3 spans 12 residues. CDR1 is DFQATT and CDR2 is SNEGSKA in the germline V gene (reference sequence). Regarding the study as a whole: Ophthalmopathy got predicted by the model a median roughly 6.4 months before its onset.

The clonotype was recovered from a woman in her late teens or twenties with Graves' hyperthyroidism. Sequencing was done on a sample of blood. The chain recombines TRBV20-1 with TRBJ2-1; D uncertain. The CDR3 protein is CSASLLKNEQFF. The CDR3, as DNA: TGCAGTGCTAGTCTCCTAAAAAATGAGCAGTTCTTC.